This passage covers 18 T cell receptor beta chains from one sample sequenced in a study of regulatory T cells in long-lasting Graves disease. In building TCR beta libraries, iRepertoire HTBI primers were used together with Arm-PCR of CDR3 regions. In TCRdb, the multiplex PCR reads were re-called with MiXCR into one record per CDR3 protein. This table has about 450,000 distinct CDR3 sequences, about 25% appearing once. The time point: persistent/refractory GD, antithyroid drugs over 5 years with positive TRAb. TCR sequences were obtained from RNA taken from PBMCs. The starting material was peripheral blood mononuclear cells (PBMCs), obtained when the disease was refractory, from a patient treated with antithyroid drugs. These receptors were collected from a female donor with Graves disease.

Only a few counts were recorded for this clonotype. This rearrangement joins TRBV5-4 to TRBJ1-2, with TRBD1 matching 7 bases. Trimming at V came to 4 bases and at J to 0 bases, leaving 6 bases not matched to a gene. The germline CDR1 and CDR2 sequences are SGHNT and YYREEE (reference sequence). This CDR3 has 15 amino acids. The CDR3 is CASSRDRATNYGYTF. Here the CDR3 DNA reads TGTGCCAGCAGCCGAGACAGGGCCACTAACTATGGCTACACCTTC.

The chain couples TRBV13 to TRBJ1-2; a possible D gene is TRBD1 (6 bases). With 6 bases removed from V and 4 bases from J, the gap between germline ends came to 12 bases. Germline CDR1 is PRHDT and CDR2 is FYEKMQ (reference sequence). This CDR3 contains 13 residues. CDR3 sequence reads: CASSSQGTYGYTF. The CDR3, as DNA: TGTGCCAGCAGTTCACAGGGAACCTATGGCTACACCTTC.

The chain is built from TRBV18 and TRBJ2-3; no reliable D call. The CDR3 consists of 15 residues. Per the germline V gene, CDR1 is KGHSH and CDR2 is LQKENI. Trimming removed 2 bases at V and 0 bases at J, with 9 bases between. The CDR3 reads CASSPGKFSTDTQYF. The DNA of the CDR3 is TGTGCCAGCTCACCAGGGAAGTTTAGCACAGATACGCAGTATTTT. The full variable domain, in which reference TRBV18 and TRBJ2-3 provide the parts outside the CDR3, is NAGVMQNPRHLVRRRGQEARLRCSPMKGHSHVYWYRQLPEEGLKFMVYLQKENIIDESGMPKERFSAEFPKEGPSILRIQQVVRGDSAAYFCASSPGKFSTDTQYFGPGTRLTVL.

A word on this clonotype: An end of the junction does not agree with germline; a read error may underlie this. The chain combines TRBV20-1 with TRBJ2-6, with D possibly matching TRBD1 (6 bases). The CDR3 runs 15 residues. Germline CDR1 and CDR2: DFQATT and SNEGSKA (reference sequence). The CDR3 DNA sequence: TGCAGTGCTAGTCTGGGGGCAGCTGGGGCCAACGTCCCGACTTTC. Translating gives CSASLGAAGANVPTF.

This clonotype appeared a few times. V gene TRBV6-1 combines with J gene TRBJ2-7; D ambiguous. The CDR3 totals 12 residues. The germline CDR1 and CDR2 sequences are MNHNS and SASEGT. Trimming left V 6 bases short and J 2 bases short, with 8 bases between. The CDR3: CASSKHAYEQYF. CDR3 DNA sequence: TGTGCCAGCAGCAAGCACGCCTACGAGCAGTACTTC.

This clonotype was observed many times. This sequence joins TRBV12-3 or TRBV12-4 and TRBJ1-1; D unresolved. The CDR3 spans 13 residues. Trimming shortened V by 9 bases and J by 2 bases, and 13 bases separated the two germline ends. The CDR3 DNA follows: TGTGCCAGTAATAGGGAACCCAACACTGAAGCTTTCTTT. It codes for CASNREPNTEAFF.

The CDR3 is CSVERDSASGNTIYF. As DNA, the CDR3 is TGCAGCGTTGAAAGGGACAGCGCCTCTGGAAACACCATATATTTT. This rearrangement joins TRBV29-1 to TRBJ1-3, with 7 positions matching TRBD1. This CDR3 is built from 15 residues. V lost 2 bases and J lost 0; bases outside the gene matches: 4. In germline, CDR1 is SQVTM, CDR2 ANQGSEA.

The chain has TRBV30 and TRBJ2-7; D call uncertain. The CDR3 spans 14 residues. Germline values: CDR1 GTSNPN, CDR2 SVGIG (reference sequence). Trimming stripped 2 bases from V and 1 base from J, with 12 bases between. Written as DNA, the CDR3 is TGTGCCTGGAGTATTTTTTCACGTTCCTACGAGCAGTACTTC. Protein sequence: CAWSIFSRSYEQYF.

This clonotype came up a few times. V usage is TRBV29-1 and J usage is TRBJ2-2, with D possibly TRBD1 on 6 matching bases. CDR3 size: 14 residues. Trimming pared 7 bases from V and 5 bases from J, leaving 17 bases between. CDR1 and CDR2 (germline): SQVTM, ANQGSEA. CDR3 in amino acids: CSAGGPVGTGELFF. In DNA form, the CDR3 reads TGCAGCGCTGGGGGCCCTGTGGGGACCGGGGAGCTGTTTTTT.

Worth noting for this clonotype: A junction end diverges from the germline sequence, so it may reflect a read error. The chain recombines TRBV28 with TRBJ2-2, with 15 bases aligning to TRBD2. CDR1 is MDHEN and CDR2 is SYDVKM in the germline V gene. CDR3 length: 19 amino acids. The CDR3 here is CASSPLWTSGRANTRELFF. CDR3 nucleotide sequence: TGTGCCAGCAGTCCCCTATGGACTAGCGGGAGGGCAAACACCAGGGAGCTGTTTTTT.

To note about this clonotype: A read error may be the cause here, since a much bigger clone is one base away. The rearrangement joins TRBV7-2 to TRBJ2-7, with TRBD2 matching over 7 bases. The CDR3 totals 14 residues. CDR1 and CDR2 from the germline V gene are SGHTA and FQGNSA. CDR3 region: CASSLSREAHEQHF. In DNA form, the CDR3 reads TGTGCCAGCAGCTTAAGTCGGGAGGCTCACGAGCAGCACTTC.

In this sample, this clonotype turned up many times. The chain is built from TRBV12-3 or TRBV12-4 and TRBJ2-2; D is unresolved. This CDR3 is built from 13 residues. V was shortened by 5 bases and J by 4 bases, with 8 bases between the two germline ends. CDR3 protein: CASSPTFTGELFF. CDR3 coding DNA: TGTGCCAGCAGTCCCACATTCACCGGGGAGCTGTTTTTT.

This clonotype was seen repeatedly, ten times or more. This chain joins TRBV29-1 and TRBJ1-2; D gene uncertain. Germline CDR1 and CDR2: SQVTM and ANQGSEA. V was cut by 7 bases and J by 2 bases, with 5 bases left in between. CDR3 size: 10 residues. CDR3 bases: TGCAGCGCCGGAAACTATGGCTACACCTTC. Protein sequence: CSAGNYGYTF.

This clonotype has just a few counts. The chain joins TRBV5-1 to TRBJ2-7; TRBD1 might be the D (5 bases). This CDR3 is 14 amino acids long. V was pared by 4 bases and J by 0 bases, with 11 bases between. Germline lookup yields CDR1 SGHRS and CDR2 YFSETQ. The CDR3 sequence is CASSPDTGSYEQYF. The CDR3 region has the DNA TGCGCCAGCAGCCCGGACACCGGCTCCTACGAGCAGTACTTC.

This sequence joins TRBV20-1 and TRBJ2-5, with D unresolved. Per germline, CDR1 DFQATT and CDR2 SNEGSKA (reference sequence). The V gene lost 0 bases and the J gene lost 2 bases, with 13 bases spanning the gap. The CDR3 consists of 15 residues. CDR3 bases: TGCAGTGCTAGAGAGAGGCAGGCCTGGCAAGAGACCCAGTACTTC. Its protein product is CSARERQAWQETQYF.

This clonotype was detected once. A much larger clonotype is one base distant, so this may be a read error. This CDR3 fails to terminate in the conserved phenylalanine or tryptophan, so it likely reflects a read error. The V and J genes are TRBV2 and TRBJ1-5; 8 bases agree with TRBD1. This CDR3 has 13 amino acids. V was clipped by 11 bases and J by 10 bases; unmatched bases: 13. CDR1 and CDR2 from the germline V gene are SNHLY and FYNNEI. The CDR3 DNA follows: TGTGCCGGGGGACAGGTAGGGGGCTATCCCCAGCATTCT. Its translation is CAGGQVGGYPQHS.

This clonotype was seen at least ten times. The CDR3 loop is CASSHDRGYQETQYF. CDR3 DNA: TGTGCCAGCAGCCACGACAGGGGGTACCAAGAGACCCAGTACTTC. The chain has TRBV9 and TRBJ2-5; TRBD1 matches at 9 bases. The CDR3 sequence is 15 residues long. CDR1 and CDR2 (germline): SGDLS, YYNGEE. V was pared by 4 bases and J by 0 bases, with 4 bases of the junction left unmatched.

The CDR3 DNA reads as TGTGCCACCGGGACAGGGTGGTTAGAGACCCAGTACTTC. This translates into CATGTGWLETQYF. The chain couples TRBV19 to TRBJ2-5; TRBD1 matches 9 bases. CDR1 is LNHDA, CDR2 SQIVND, per germline (reference sequence). There are 13 residues in the CDR3. V was pared by 10 bases and J by 4 bases, with 7 bases of the junction left unmatched.